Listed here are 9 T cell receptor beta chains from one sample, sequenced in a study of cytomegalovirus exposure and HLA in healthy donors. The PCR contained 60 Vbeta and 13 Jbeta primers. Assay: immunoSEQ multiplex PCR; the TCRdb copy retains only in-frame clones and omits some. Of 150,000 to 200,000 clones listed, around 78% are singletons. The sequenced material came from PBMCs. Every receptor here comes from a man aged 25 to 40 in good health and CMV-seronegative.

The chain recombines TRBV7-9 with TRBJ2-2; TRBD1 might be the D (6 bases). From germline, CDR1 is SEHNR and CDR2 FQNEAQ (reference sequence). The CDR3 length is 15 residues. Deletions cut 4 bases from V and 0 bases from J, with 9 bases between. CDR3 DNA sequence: TGTGCCAGCAGCTCCCCAGGGGCGAACACCGGGGAGCTGTTTTTT. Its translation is CASSSPGANTGELFF.

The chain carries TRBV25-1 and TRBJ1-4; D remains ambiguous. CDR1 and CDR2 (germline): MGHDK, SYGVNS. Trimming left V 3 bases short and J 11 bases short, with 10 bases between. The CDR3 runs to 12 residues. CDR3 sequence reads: CASSDSREKLFF. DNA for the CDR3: TGTGCCAGCAGTGATTCGCGGGAGAAACTGTTTTTT.

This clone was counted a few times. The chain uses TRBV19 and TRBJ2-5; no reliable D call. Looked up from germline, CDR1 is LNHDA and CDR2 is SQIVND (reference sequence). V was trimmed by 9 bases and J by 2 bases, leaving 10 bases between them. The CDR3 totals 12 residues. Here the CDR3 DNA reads TGTGCCAGCGCACAATCTCAAGAGACCCAGTACTTC. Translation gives CASAQSQETQYF. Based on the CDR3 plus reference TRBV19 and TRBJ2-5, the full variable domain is DGGITQSPKYLFRKEGQNVTLSCEQNLNHDAMYWYRQDPGQGLRLIYYSQIVNDFQKGDIAEGYSVSREKKESFPLTVTSAQKNPTAFYLCASAQSQETQYFGPGTRLLVL.

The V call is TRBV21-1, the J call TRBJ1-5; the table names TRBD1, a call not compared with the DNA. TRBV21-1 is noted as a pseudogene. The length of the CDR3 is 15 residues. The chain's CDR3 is CASSKPGVGNQPQHF. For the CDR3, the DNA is TGTGCCAGCAGCAAACCAGGGGTGGGCAATCAGCCCCAGCATTTT.

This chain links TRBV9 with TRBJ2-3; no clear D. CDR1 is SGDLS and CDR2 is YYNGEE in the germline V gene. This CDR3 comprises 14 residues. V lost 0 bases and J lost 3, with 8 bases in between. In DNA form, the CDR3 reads TGTGCCAGCAGCGTAGAGGTAGCTACAGATACGCAGTATTTT. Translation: CASSVEVATDTQYF.

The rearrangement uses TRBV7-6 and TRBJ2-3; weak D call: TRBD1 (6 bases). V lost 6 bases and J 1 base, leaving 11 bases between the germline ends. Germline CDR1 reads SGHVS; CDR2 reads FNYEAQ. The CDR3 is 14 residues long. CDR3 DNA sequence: TGTGCCAGCAGGGAGACAGGAGGCACAGATACGCAGTATTTT. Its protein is CASRETGGTDTQYF.

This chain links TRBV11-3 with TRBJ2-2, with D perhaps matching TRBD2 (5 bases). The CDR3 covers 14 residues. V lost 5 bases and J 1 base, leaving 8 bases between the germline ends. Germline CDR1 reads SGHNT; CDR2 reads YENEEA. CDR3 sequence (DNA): TGTGCCAGCAGCAACGGACTGAACACCGGGGAGCTGTTTTTT. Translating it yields CASSNGLNTGELFF.

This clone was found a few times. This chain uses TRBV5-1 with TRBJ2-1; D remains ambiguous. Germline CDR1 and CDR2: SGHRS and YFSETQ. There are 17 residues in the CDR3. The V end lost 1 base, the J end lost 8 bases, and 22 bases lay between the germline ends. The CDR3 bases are TGCGCCAGCAGCTTGATCCCGTCGCGCGGCCACAATGATGAGCAGTTCTTC. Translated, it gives CASSLIPSRGHNDEQFF.

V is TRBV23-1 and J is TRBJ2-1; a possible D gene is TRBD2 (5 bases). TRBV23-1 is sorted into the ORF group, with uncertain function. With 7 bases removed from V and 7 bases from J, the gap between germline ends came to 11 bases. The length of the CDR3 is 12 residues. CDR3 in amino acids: CASTRPGNEQFF. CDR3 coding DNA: TGCGCCAGCACCAGACCGGGGAATGAGCAGTTCTTC.